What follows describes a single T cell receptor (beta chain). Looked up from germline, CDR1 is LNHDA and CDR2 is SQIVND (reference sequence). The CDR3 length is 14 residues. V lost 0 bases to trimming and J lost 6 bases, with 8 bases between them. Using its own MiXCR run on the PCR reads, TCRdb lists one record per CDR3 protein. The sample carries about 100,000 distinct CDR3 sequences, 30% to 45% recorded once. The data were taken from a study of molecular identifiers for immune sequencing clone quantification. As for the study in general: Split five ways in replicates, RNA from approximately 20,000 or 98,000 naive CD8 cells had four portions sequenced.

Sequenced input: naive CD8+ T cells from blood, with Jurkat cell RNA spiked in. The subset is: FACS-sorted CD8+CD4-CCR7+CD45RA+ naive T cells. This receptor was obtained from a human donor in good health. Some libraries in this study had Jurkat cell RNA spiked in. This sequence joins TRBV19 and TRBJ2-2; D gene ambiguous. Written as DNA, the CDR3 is TGTGCCAGTAGTATAGACCTGGGTCCCGGGGAGCTGTTTTTT. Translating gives CASSIDLGPGELFF.